The next 21 T cell receptor beta chains were all read from a single sample in a study of technical replicates of blood from a handful of donors. Profiling relied on immunoSEQ multiplex PCR, and the TCRdb table lists in-frame clones only, not all of them. The table lists approximately 76,000 clones, roughly 90% of them singletons. The material sequenced was T cells isolated from PBMCs. These receptors were obtained from a human donor in good health.

The J gene is TRBJ2-1, the V gene TRBV10-3, with 10 bases fitting TRBD2. Germline V CDR1 and CDR2: ENHRY, SYGVKD. The CDR3 totals 20 residues. Trimming removed 0 bases from V and 0 bases from J; junction bases left unmatched: 11. As DNA, the CDR3 is TGTGCCATCAGTGAGTCGACCAGCGGGAGGGCCCAGAGCTCCTACAATGAGCAGTTCTTC. This translates into CAISESTSGRAQSSYNEQFF.

The V and J genes are TRBV5-1 and TRBJ2-2, with TRBD1 as a possible D gene (6 bases). V lost 4 bases and J 4 bases, leaving 17 bases between the germline ends. Germline V gives CDR1 SGHRS, CDR2 YFSETQ. The CDR3 loop spans 16 amino acids. The CDR3 region has the DNA TGCGCCAGCAGCCTCCCCCTCAGGGGAAGCACCGGGGAGCTGTTTTTT. It codes for CASSLPLRGSTGELFF.

The chain links TRBV19 to TRBJ2-1; 7 positions match TRBD1. Germline CDR1 LNHDA, CDR2 SQIVND (reference sequence). The ends lost 5 bases at V and 0 bases at J; junction bases unmatched: 7. The CDR3 consists of 16 residues. Written as DNA, the CDR3 is TGTGCCAGTAGTCCCTCTACAGGGGTCTCCTACAATGAGCAGTTCTTC. Protein product: CASSPSTGVSYNEQFF.

This clone was counted only a few times. The gene calls are TRBV12-5 and TRBJ1-1; no reliable D call. V shed 2 bases and J shed 6 bases, with 19 bases lying between them. This CDR3 has 16 residues. The germline CDR1 and CDR2 sequences are LGHNT and FRNRAP. The CDR3 DNA sequence: TGTGCTAGTGGTTTGATCTTATGGGCAGGTTGGTCTGAAGCTTTCTTT. Amino acid sequence: CASGLILWAGWSEAFF.

V is TRBV2 and J is TRBJ2-1; 8 nucleotides match TRBD1. Per germline, CDR1 SNHLY and CDR2 FYNNEI. V shed 6 bases, J shed 6 bases, and the junction held 10 bases outside the gene matches. The CDR3 length is 15 residues. The CDR3 DNA is TGTGCCAGCAGGGGCGGACAGGGATTGGGCAATGAGCAGTTCTTC. Translating gives CASRGGQGLGNEQFF.

The V call is TRBV30, the J call TRBJ1-1; D is unclear. Between the trimmed V and J ends, which lost 3 bases and 0 bases, there was a span of 8 bases. The germline V gene has CDR1 GTSNPN and CDR2 SVGIG (reference sequence). This CDR3 is 13 amino acids long. The DNA for the CDR3 is TGTGCCTGGAGATTTACTCTGAACACTGAAGCTTTCTTT. Amino acid sequence: CAWRFTLNTEAFF.

The chain has TRBV28 and TRBJ2-1; 14 bases are shared with TRBD2. The V gene's germline CDR1 is MDHEN and CDR2 SYDVKM. The junction had 4 bases not matched to a gene; V was cut back by 2 bases and J by 10 bases. The CDR3 has 15 amino acids. CDR3 in amino acids: CASSLPGLAGDEQFF. CDR3 bases: TGTGCCAGCAGTTTACCGGGACTAGCGGGAGACGAGCAGTTCTTC.

V and J are TRBV19 and TRBJ2-7, with unresolved D. The germline V gene has CDR1 LNHDA and CDR2 SQIVND (reference sequence). The germline V and J ends were trimmed by 5 bases and 3 bases, with 11 bases remaining between them. This CDR3 has 13 amino acids. The DNA of the CDR3 is TGTGCCAGTAGTCCCTCGCGGCACTACGAGCAGTACTTC. Amino acid sequence: CASSPSRHYEQYF.

V is TRBV7-6 and J is TRBJ2-7, with 9 bases fitting TRBD1. The junction had 2 bases not matched to a gene; V was cut back by 4 bases and J by 1 base. This CDR3 has 14 amino acids. Germline assignment: CDR1 SGHVS and CDR2 FNYEAQ. CDR3 DNA sequence: TGTGCCAGCAGCTGGACAGGGGAATCCTACGAGCAGTACTTC. Protein product: CASSWTGESYEQYF.

The chain carries TRBV28 and TRBJ2-7; tentatively, D is TRBD2 (7 bases). V lost 3 bases and J lost 2, with 14 bases in between. The CDR3 sequence is 15 residues long. CDR1 MDHEN and CDR2 SYDVKM come from the germline V gene. The CDR3 bases are TGTGCCAGCAGTTTCCGGTTGCGGGGGCCCTACGAGCAGTACTTC. It encodes CASSFRLRGPYEQYF.

The V gene is TRBV10-3, the J gene TRBJ2-3, with D tentatively TRBD2 (6 bases). V gave up 11 bases and J gave up 2 bases, with 11 bases separating them. Germline V gives CDR1 ENHRY, CDR2 SYGVKD. CDR3 length: 12 residues. The CDR3 DNA follows: TGTGCCGCCGCGGGGTACACAGATACGCAGTATTTT. Its protein is CAAAGYTDTQYF.

The chain joins TRBV18 to TRBJ1-4, with 7 positions matching TRBD1. This CDR3 has 13 amino acids. CDR1 and CDR2 (germline): KGHSH, LQKENI. With 5 bases clipped from V and 4 bases from J, the junction kept 1 base outside the gene matches. CDR3 in amino acids: CASSRGRNEKLFF. The CDR3 DNA sequence: TGTGCCAGCTCAAGGGGGCGTAATGAAAAACTGTTTTTT.

In this sample, this clone turned up a few times. This chain uses TRBV13 with TRBJ2-2; D is perhaps TRBD2 (6 bases). Trimming cost V 5 bases and J 5 bases, with 15 bases left between them. Germline values: CDR1 PRHDT, CDR2 FYEKMQ (reference sequence). CDR3 length: 15 amino acids. DNA for the CDR3: TGTGCCAGCAGCCCTGGCGGGATGGTTACCGGGGAGCTGTTTTTT. It encodes CASSPGGMVTGELFF.

The chain uses TRBV7-6 and TRBJ1-1, with 8 bases identical to TRBD1. The germline V gene encodes CDR1 SGHVS and CDR2 FNYEAQ. J gave up 3 bases and V 7 bases, and 10 bases lay outside the gene matches. This CDR3 comprises 15 residues. CDR3 amino acids: CASKSRQGAYTEAFF. CDR3 DNA sequence: TGTGCCAGCAAATCCCGGCAGGGGGCTTACACTGAAGCTTTCTTT.

V and J are TRBV7-2 and TRBJ1-4, with D possibly matching TRBD1 (6 bases). The V gene's germline CDR1 is SGHTA and CDR2 FQGNSA. V was cut by 1 base and J by 0 bases, with 9 bases left in between. This CDR3 comprises 16 residues. CDR3 amino acids: CASSLDRVPTNEKLFF. CDR3 nucleotides: TGTGCCAGCAGCTTAGACAGGGTCCCAACTAATGAAAAACTGTTTTTT. Together with reference TRBV7-2 and TRBJ1-4, the CDR3 gives the full variable domain: GAGVSQSPSNKVTEKGKDVELRCDPISGHTALYWYRQSLGQGLEFLIYFQGNSAPDKSGLPSDRFSAERTGGSVSTLTIQRTQQEDSAVYLCASSLDRVPTNEKLFFGSGTQLSVL.

The rearrangement joins TRBV11-2 to TRBJ2-5; 10 bases line up with TRBD2. The CDR3 runs 17 residues. The trim removed 4 bases at V and 1 base at J, leaving 9 bases unmatched. Germline CDR1 and CDR2: SGHAT and FQNNGV. This CDR3 is CASSSPPGTSVQETQYF. CDR3 in DNA: TGTGCCAGCAGCTCCCCCCCCGGGACTAGCGTCCAAGAGACCCAGTACTTC.

This chain joins TRBV29-1 and TRBJ2-1, with a possible D match to TRBD1 (6 bases). Trimming pared 6 bases from V and 6 bases from J, leaving 15 bases between. The germline CDR1 and CDR2 sequences are SQVTM and ANQGSEA. The CDR3 totals 13 residues. The CDR3: CSVDPQGSNEQFF. CDR3 bases: TGCAGCGTCGACCCGCAGGGGTCCAATGAGCAGTTCTTC.

The V gene is TRBV9, the J gene TRBJ2-1, with 9 positions matching TRBD1. Unmatched junction bases numbered 13, after V lost 3 bases and J lost 6 bases. The CDR3 consists of 17 residues. The germline V gene has CDR1 SGDLS and CDR2 YYNGEE. The CDR3 region is CASSAEPGTGRTNEQFF. The CDR3 bases are TGTGCCAGCAGCGCAGAACCCGGGACAGGGAGAACCAATGAGCAGTTCTTC.

This chain connects TRBV11-3 to TRBJ2-5; 9 bases are shared with TRBD2. The CDR3 has 17 residues. V gave up 1 base and J gave up 2 bases; unmatched junction bases: 8. Germline CDR1 reads SGHNT; CDR2 reads YENEEA. The CDR3 coding sequence is TGTGCCAGCAGCTTAGGGGTGCGCGGGGGGGGTCAAGAGACCCAGTACTTC. Its translation: CASSLGVRGGGQETQYF.

The chain joins TRBV9 to TRBJ1-1; D is unresolved. The CDR3 sequence is 14 residues long. V was clipped by 1 base and J by 0 bases, with 7 bases between them. Germline V gives CDR1 SGDLS, CDR2 YYNGEE. As DNA, the CDR3 is TGTGCCAGCAGCGTAAGCGGATTGAACACTGAAGCTTTCTTT. This translates into CASSVSGLNTEAFF.

The rearrangement joins TRBV7-8 to TRBJ1-1, with D maybe TRBD1 (5 bases). Trimming removed 0 bases from V and 6 bases from J, with 11 bases in between. The CDR3 is 14 residues long. Germline CDR1 SGHVS, CDR2 FQNEAQ. The CDR3 region has the DNA TGTGCCAGCAGCTTAGCGAGGTCGGGGGCTGAAGCTTTCTTT. Protein sequence: CASSLARSGAEAFF.